The next 13 T cell receptor beta chains were all read from a single sample in a study of vaccination effects on CD4 cells after COVID-19. Their antigen targets remain unknown. Cultured cells yielded isolated CD4+ T cells after 10 days. This person caught SARS-CoV-2 sometime from March to December 2020, and PCR testing confirmed the infection. Each person got two doses of an mRNA SARS-CoV-2 vaccine, BNT162b2 or mRNA-1273. TCRdb's table, derived via immunoSEQ multiplex PCR, lists solely in-frame clones and lacks some. The profile shows around 44,000 clones, about 80% of them singletons. Sequenced material: CD4+ T cells from PBMCs cultured without peptide, taken after COVID-19 vaccination. These TCRs come from a human donor who had a prior SARS-CoV-2 infection.

This chain connects TRBV2 to TRBJ1-2; D unclear. Trimming removed 2 bases at V and 5 bases at J, with 12 bases between. CDR3 length: 14 amino acids. Germline lookup yields CDR1 SNHLY and CDR2 FYNNEI. CDR3 in amino acids: CASSEIEGRYGYTF. The CDR3, as DNA: TGTGCCAGCAGTGAAATAGAGGGAAGGTATGGCTACACCTTC.

This clone showed up just a few times. This chain links TRBV5-6 with TRBJ2-7; unclear D gene. V was shortened by 2 bases and J by 1 base, with 16 bases between the two germline ends. The CDR3 sequence is 16 residues long. The germline V gene has CDR1 SGHDT and CDR2 YYEEEE. CDR3: CASSLLSGAPSYEQYF. The CDR3 nucleotides are TGTGCCAGCAGCTTATTATCAGGAGCCCCATCCTACGAGCAGTACTTC. The complete variable domain, with remaining parts taken from reference TRBV5-6 and TRBJ2-7, reads DAGVTQSPTHLIKTRGQQVTLRCSPKSGHDTVSWYQQALGQGPQFIFQYYEEEERQRGNFPDRFSGHQFPNYSSELNVNALLLGDSALYLCASSLLSGAPSYEQYFGPGTRLTVT.

The rearrangement joins TRBV18 to TRBJ1-6, with 7 bases that match TRBD1. J lost 7 bases, V lost 5 bases, and 8 bases had no gene match. The CDR3 sequence is 15 residues long. CDR1 is KGHSH and CDR2 is LQKENI in the germline V gene. CDR3 nucleotides: TGTGCCAGCTCAACAGGACAGGCCGGGAATTCACCCCTCCACTTT. It is translated as CASSTGQAGNSPLHF. Variable domain in full (rest from reference TRBV18 and TRBJ1-6): NAGVMQNPRHLVRRRGQEARLRCSPMKGHSHVYWYRQLPEEGLKFMVYLQKENIIDESGMPKERFSAEFPKEGPSILRIQQVVRGDSAAYFCASSTGQAGNSPLHFGNGTRLTVT.

This chain joins TRBV5-5 and TRBJ1-5; a possible D gene is TRBD1 (6 bases). The germline V gene encodes CDR1 SGHKS and CDR2 YYEKEE (reference sequence). The CDR3 runs 14 residues. Trimming removed 1 base from V and 4 bases from J, with 9 bases in between. CDR3 loop: CASSLRDTNQPQHF. The DNA of the CDR3 is TGTGCCAGCAGCTTGAGGGACACAAATCAGCCCCAGCATTTT.

V usage is TRBV2 and J usage is TRBJ2-3, with 12 bases identical to TRBD2. The CDR3 sequence is 16 residues long. V was clipped by 5 bases and J by 2 bases; unmatched bases: 5. From germline, CDR1 is SNHLY and CDR2 FYNNEI. CDR3: CASSRGLAGLTDTQYF. The CDR3 nucleotides are TGTGCCAGCAGTCGTGGACTAGCGGGACTCACAGATACGCAGTATTTT.

The CDR3 sequence is CASSPPATSETQYF. Here the CDR3 DNA reads TGCGCCAGCAGCCCCCCGGCAACCAGTGAGACCCAGTACTTC. The chain recombines TRBV5-1 with TRBJ2-5; D gene uncertain. Germline CDR1 is SGHRS and CDR2 is YFSETQ. The CDR3 length is 14 residues. Trimming pared 4 bases from V and 5 bases from J, leaving 15 bases between. Full variable domain (outside the CDR3, taken from reference TRBV5-1 and TRBJ2-5): KAGVTQTPRYLIKTRGQQVTLSCSPISGHRSVSWYQQTPGQGLQFLFEYFSETQRNKGNFPGRFSGRQFSNSRSEMNVSTLELGDSALYLCASSPPATSETQYFGPGTRLLVL.

CDR3 sequence: CASSPQAGYEQYF. In nucleotides, the CDR3 is TGTGCCAGCAGTCCGCAGGCGGGCTACGAGCAGTACTTC. This sequence joins TRBV7-9 and TRBJ2-7; maybe TRBD2 (5 bases). Per the germline V gene, CDR1 is SEHNR and CDR2 is FQNEAQ (reference sequence). The V end lost 6 bases, the J end lost 3 bases, and 12 bases lay between the germline ends. This CDR3 contains 13 residues.

The chain combines TRBV3-1 (or the pseudogene TRBV3-2) with TRBJ2-1; 9 bases line up with TRBD2. Trimming at V came to 6 bases and at J to 1 base, leaving 7 bases not matched to a gene. Germline V gene lookup returns CDR1 LGHDT and CDR2 YNNKEL (reference sequence). CDR3 length: 16 residues. This chain's CDR3 is CASSVLAGTSYNEQFF. The CDR3 DNA reads TGTGCCAGCAGTGTCCTAGCGGGGACTTCCTACAATGAGCAGTTCTTC.

Only a few counts were recorded for this clone. The chain employs TRBV24-1 and TRBJ1-1; D not resolved. Deletions cut 7 bases from V and 5 bases from J, with 7 bases between. The CDR3 totals 11 residues. CDR1 and CDR2 (germline): KGHDR, SFDVKD. CDR3 region: CATRGETEAFF. The CDR3 coding sequence is TGTGCCACCAGGGGAGAGACTGAAGCTTTCTTT.

The rearrangement links TRBV27 to TRBJ2-6, with 8 nucleotides matching TRBD1. Losses at the gene ends were 7 bases for V and 2 bases for J; bases not matched to a gene: 4. Per the germline V gene, CDR1 is MNHEY and CDR2 is SMNVEV (reference sequence). The CDR3 is 15 amino acids. This CDR3 is CASTSGGAGANVLTF. The CDR3 bases are TGTGCCAGCACCTCAGGGGGCGCTGGGGCCAACGTCCTGACTTTC. Full variable domain (remainder filled in from reference TRBV27 and TRBJ2-6): EAQVTQNPRYLITVTGKKLTVTCSQNMNHEYMSWYRQDPGLGLRQIYYSMNVEVTDKGDVPEGYKVSRKEKRNFPLILESPSPNQTSLYFCASTSGGAGANVLTFGAGSRLTVL.

This clone was seen only a few times. The J gene is TRBJ1-1, the V gene TRBV3-1 (or the pseudogene TRBV3-2); unclear D gene. The V gene lost 0 bases and the J gene lost 10 bases, with 12 bases spanning the gap. Germline assignment: CDR1 LGHDT and CDR2 YNNKEL (reference sequence). The CDR3 has 13 amino acids. The CDR3, as DNA: TGTGCCAGCAGCCAAGAATTAGGGAGGAGAGCTTTCTTT. Translation: CASSQELGRRAFF.

The chain uses TRBV7-2 and TRBJ2-7; 9 bases are a match to TRBD1. Germline V gene data show CDR1 as SGHTA and CDR2 as FQGNSA. The CDR3 runs to 17 residues. The trim removed 1 base at V and 6 bases at J, leaving 13 bases unmatched. The CDR3 protein is CASSLDAPQGALGEQYF. In DNA, the CDR3 is TGTGCCAGCAGCTTAGATGCCCCACAGGGGGCGCTGGGCGAGCAGTACTTC.

This rearrangement joins TRBV5-6 to TRBJ2-6; 15 bases agree with TRBD2. CDR1 and CDR2 (germline): SGHDT, YYEEEE. The ends lost 4 bases at V and 2 bases at J; junction bases unmatched: 4. CDR3 length: 18 residues. The CDR3 region has the DNA TGTGCCAGCAGCGGACGGACTAGCGGGGGGGCTGGGGCCAACGTCCTGACTTTC. It translates to CASSGRTSGGAGANVLTF.